One sample yielded the 25 T cell receptor beta chains listed below, sequenced in a study of technical replicates of blood from several donors. Here immunoSEQ multiplex PCR was the method, and the copy in TCRdb shows in-frame clones only, minus some. The data contain about 75,000 clones, about nine tenths of them seen just once; the ten biggest clones take up 0.35% to 0.4%. Sequenced input: T cells isolated from PBMCs. Receptors were obtained from a human donor in good health. Some clones in this sample may be carry-over from other donors' samples.

The CDR3 is CATSREKGQFYGYTF. The CDR3 coding sequence is TGTGCCACCAGCAGAGAAAAGGGGCAGTTCTATGGCTACACCTTC. The gene calls are TRBV15 and TRBJ1-2; D might be TRBD1 (5 bases). Trimming removed 0 bases from V and 4 bases from J, with 12 bases in between. This CDR3 is 15 amino acids long. The germline V gene encodes CDR1 LNHNV and CDR2 YYDKDF (reference sequence).

The J gene is TRBJ2-3, the V gene TRBV18, with 7 bases lining up with TRBD2. The CDR3 has 16 residues. The trim removed 0 bases at V and 4 bases at J, leaving 7 bases unmatched. The germline V gene has CDR1 KGHSH and CDR2 LQKENI. CDR3 in amino acids: CASSPPVAGVPDTQYF. In nucleotides, the CDR3 is TGTGCCAGCTCACCACCGGTGGCGGGAGTACCAGATACGCAGTATTTT.

The CDR3 DNA sequence: TGTGCCAGCAGTGGGGTGGAGTACGCAGATACGCAGTATTTT. Its translation: CASSGVEYADTQYF. The chain carries TRBV2 and TRBJ2-3; D is ambiguous. Germline loops: CDR1 SNHLY, CDR2 FYNNEI. V was clipped by 4 bases and J by 4 bases, with 12 bases between them. This CDR3 region has 14 residues.

This rearrangement joins TRBV2 to TRBJ2-5, with D possibly being TRBD1 (5 bases). The germline gives CDR1 SNHLY, CDR2 FYNNEI. The V end was cut by 6 bases, the J end by 11 bases, with 16 bases between. The CDR3 runs 12 residues. DNA for the CDR3: TGTGCCAGCAGGACAACAGACAGATCACAGTACTTC. Translation: CASRTTDRSQYF.

This chain joins TRBV29-1 and TRBJ1-5; D gene uncertain. This CDR3 region has 13 residues. Germline lookup yields CDR1 SQVTM and CDR2 ANQGSEA. Trimming pared 1 base from V and 6 bases from J, leaving 10 bases between. The CDR3, as DNA: TGCAGCGTTGAAGTCGACGAGGGTCAGCCCCAGCATTTT. It translates to CSVEVDEGQPQHF.

V and J are TRBV7-9 and TRBJ1-4, with 12 bases that match TRBD1. This CDR3 region has 17 residues. CDR1 and CDR2 from the germline V gene are SEHNR and FQNEAQ (reference sequence). Trimming removed 3 bases from V and 8 bases from J; junction bases left unmatched: 10. CDR3: CASSLGGTGGNWEKLFF. For the CDR3, the DNA is TGTGCCAGCAGCTTGGGTGGGACAGGGGGCAATTGGGAAAAACTGTTTTTT.

The J gene is TRBJ2-7, the V gene TRBV5-1, with D perhaps TRBD2 (6 bases). This CDR3 is 13 amino acids long. Germline V gene data show CDR1 as SGHRS and CDR2 as YFSETQ. With 4 bases removed from V and 7 bases from J, the gap between germline ends came to 15 bases. This chain's CDR3 is CASSPDWAGEQYF. For the CDR3, the DNA is TGCGCCAGCAGCCCTGACTGGGCGGGGGAGCAGTACTTC.

V usage is TRBV11-3 and J usage is TRBJ1-4, with D perhaps matching TRBD1 (5 bases). V shed 4 bases and J shed 11 bases, with 14 bases lying between them. The V gene's germline CDR1 is SGHNT and CDR2 YENEEA. The length of the CDR3 is 13 residues. The CDR3 DNA follows: TGTGCCAGCAGCTCACCCGACGGGGGGAAACTGTTTTTT. Translation gives CASSSPDGGKLFF.

Only a few counts were recorded for this clone. The CDR3 DNA follows: TGTGCCAGCAGCTGGTTGACTAGCGGGGGTTTCTACGAGCAGTACTTC. This encodes CASSWLTSGGFYEQYF. The gene calls are TRBV7-9 and TRBJ2-7; 12 bases agree with TRBD2. J lost 3 bases, V lost 4 bases, and 7 bases had no gene match. CDR3 length: 16 residues. Germline V CDR1 and CDR2: SEHNR, FQNEAQ (reference sequence).

The chain recombines TRBV5-1 with TRBJ1-2; D is uncertain. V was shortened by 2 bases and J by 2 bases, with 10 bases between the two germline ends. CDR1 is SGHRS, CDR2 YFSETQ, per germline. The CDR3 has 14 amino acids. CDR3 in amino acids: CASSFGGSNYGYTF. The CDR3 DNA sequence: TGCGCCAGCAGCTTCGGAGGCTCAAACTATGGCTACACCTTC. The whole variable domain, filled in from reference TRBV5-1 and TRBJ1-2, reads KAGVTQTPRYLIKTRGQQVTLSCSPISGHRSVSWYQQTPGQGLQFLFEYFSETQRNKGNFPGRFSGRQFSNSRSEMNVSTLELGDSALYLCASSFGGSNYGYTFGSGTRLTVV.

This clone was recorded once. J is TRBJ1-3 and V is TRBV7-6; D is ambiguous. Germline V CDR1 and CDR2: SGHVS, FNYEAQ. Trimming left V 4 bases short and J 2 bases short, with 18 bases between. The CDR3 contains 17 residues. The DNA for the CDR3 is TGTGCCAGCAGCTCGGCGGGTGGGTCCCATGCTGGAAACACCATATATTTT. This translates into CASSSAGGSHAGNTIYF. Using reference TRBV7-6 and TRBJ1-3 for the parts outside the CDR3, the full variable domain is GAGVSQSPRYKVTKRGQDVALRCDPISGHVSLYWYRQALGQGPEFLTYFNYEAQQDKSGLPNDRFSAERPEGSISTLTIQRTEQRDSAMYRCASSSAGGSHAGNTIYFGEGSWLTVV.

This chain joins TRBV6-5 and TRBJ2-7; 9 bases align to TRBD2. Trimming removed 0 bases from V and 4 bases from J; junction bases left unmatched: 4. CDR3 size: 15 residues. Germline CDR1 is MNHEY and CDR2 is SVGAGI. CDR3 coding DNA: TGTGCCAGCAGTTACTCCTCGGGACTAGCATACGAGCAGTACTTC. It codes for CASSYSSGLAYEQYF.

The chain uses TRBV6-5 and TRBJ2-3; 10 bases match TRBD1. The CDR3 spans 15 residues. Germline loops: CDR1 MNHEY, CDR2 SVGAGI. V was clipped by 2 bases and J by 4 bases; unmatched bases: 3. CDR3 residues: CASSYDGTGADTQYF. In DNA form, the CDR3 reads TGTGCCAGCAGTTACGACGGGACAGGGGCAGATACGCAGTATTTT.

This rearrangement joins TRBV4-1 to TRBJ2-4, with D unclear. V was shortened by 5 bases and J by 0 bases, with 17 bases between the two germline ends. The CDR3 totals 17 residues. Germline V gene sequence: CDR1 MGHRA, CDR2 YSYEKL. CDR3 sequence: CASSSRPLPLAKNIQYF. The CDR3 coding sequence is TGCGCCAGCAGCTCCCGACCACTACCCTTAGCCAAAAACATTCAGTACTTC.

The V and J genes are TRBV6-1 and TRBJ1-5, with TRBD1 identical over 9 bases. Per the germline V gene, CDR1 is MNHNS and CDR2 is SASEGT. The CDR3 contains 15 residues. The junction had 13 bases not matched to a gene; V was cut back by 7 bases and J by 9 bases. CDR3 sequence: CASIPAPGQGGPQHF. The CDR3 region has the DNA TGTGCCAGCATCCCCGCCCCGGGACAGGGAGGGCCCCAGCATTTT.

The J gene is TRBJ2-1, the V gene TRBV5-5, with TRBD2 matching over 10 bases. Germline V gene data show CDR1 as SGHKS and CDR2 as YYEKEE (reference sequence). The CDR3 loop spans 15 amino acids. Germline trimming cut 3 bases from V and 15 bases from J; bases unmatched to any gene: 15. Written as DNA, the CDR3 is TGTGCCAGCAGCTCTTCTAGCGGGAGTCGAGTACATGCGTTCTTC. Encoded protein: CASSSSSGSRVHAFF. Combining the CDR3 with reference TRBV5-5 and TRBJ2-1 gives the whole variable domain DAGVTQSPTHLIKTRGQQVTLRCSPISGHKSVSWYQQVLGQGPQFIFQYYEKEERGRGNFPDRFSARQFPNYSSELNVNALLLGDSALYLCASSSSSGSRVHAFFGPGTRLTVL.

The chain couples TRBV4-1 to TRBJ1-1; D not resolved. This CDR3 contains 15 residues. Germline V CDR1 and CDR2: MGHRA, YSYEKL. Trimming took off 2 bases at V and 0 bases at J, with 10 bases between the two ends. CDR3 nucleotide sequence: TGCGCCAGCAGCCAACCACAGCCCATGAACACTGAAGCTTTCTTT. It yields the protein CASSQPQPMNTEAFF.

The gene calls are TRBV30 and TRBJ1-2; tentative D call: TRBD1 (5 bases). Trimming shortened V by 3 bases and J by 6 bases, and 11 bases separated the two germline ends. This CDR3 is built from 12 residues. The germline gives CDR1 GTSNPN, CDR2 SVGIG (reference sequence). CDR3 in DNA: TGTGCCTGGAGCCAGGGCGTGCATGGCTACACCTTC. This gives the protein CAWSQGVHGYTF.

This clone was seen more than once but under ten times. The chain recombines TRBV27 with TRBJ2-1; perhaps TRBD1 as D (5 bases). Germline V gene lookup returns CDR1 MNHEY and CDR2 SMNVEV (reference sequence). Trimming took 6 bases from V and 10 from J, leaving 16 bases between them. The CDR3 length is 13 residues. CDR3: CASSLSQGREQFF. The CDR3 DNA reads as TGTGCCAGCAGCCTATCCCAGGGTAGAGAGCAGTTCTTC.

This CDR3 is CASSEGTSTDTQYF. The CDR3 nucleotides are TGTGCCAGCAGTGAAGGGACTAGCACAGATACGCAGTATTTT. The chain is built from TRBV6-1 and TRBJ2-3; D possibly corresponds to TRBD2 (5 bases). CDR3 length: 14 residues. Per germline, CDR1 MNHNS and CDR2 SASEGT. The V end lost 1 base, the J end lost 0 bases, and 5 bases lay between the germline ends.

DNA of the CDR3: TGTGCCAGCAGTGAACCGGAGGGAATTGGCAGGGGGGACGGTGAGCAGTTCTTC. Protein: CASSEPEGIGRGDGEQFF. This chain joins TRBV25-1 and TRBJ2-1; maybe TRBD1 (7 bases). The germline V and J ends were trimmed by 2 bases and 9 bases, with 26 bases remaining between them. Per the germline V gene, CDR1 is MGHDK and CDR2 is SYGVNS. This CDR3 contains 18 residues.

This chain uses TRBV10-3 with TRBJ1-2, with D tentatively TRBD1 (5 bases). Germline CDR1 ENHRY, CDR2 SYGVKD. Trimming shortened V by 9 bases and J by 8 bases, and 31 bases separated the two germline ends. The CDR3 totals 17 residues. In nucleotides, the CDR3 is TGTGCCATAAGGCCCGCCCGGGCCCAGGGACTAGCTGACGGCTACACCTTC. This gives the protein CAIRPARAQGLADGYTF.

The chain couples TRBV6-5 to TRBJ2-5, with D perhaps TRBD1 (6 bases). The V gene lost 5 bases and the J gene lost 0 bases, with 7 bases spanning the gap. The CDR3 loop spans 13 amino acids. Per germline, CDR1 MNHEY and CDR2 SVGAGI. The CDR3 region is CASSGQNQETQYF. The CDR3 nucleotides read TGTGCCAGCAGTGGACAGAACCAAGAGACCCAGTACTTC.

The J gene is TRBJ2-5, the V gene TRBV6-1; TRBD1 aligns across 12 bases. The CDR3 runs to 13 residues. V gave up 10 bases and J gave up 7 bases; unmatched junction bases: 7. CDR1 is MNHNS, CDR2 SASEGT, per germline. CDR3 loop: CATGTGGVWTQYF. The DNA of the CDR3 is TGTGCCACCGGGACAGGGGGCGTTTGGACCCAGTACTTC.

This clone turned up a few times. The CDR3 DNA reads TGCGCCAGCAGCCAAGGGGACAGGGGAAGCAATCAGCCCCAGCATTTT. Its translation: CASSQGDRGSNQPQHF. The chain combines TRBV4-1 with TRBJ1-5, with 10 positions matching TRBD1. The ends lost 1 base at V and 1 base at J; junction bases unmatched: 1. The CDR3 is 16 residues long. CDR1 and CDR2 (germline): MGHRA, YSYEKL.